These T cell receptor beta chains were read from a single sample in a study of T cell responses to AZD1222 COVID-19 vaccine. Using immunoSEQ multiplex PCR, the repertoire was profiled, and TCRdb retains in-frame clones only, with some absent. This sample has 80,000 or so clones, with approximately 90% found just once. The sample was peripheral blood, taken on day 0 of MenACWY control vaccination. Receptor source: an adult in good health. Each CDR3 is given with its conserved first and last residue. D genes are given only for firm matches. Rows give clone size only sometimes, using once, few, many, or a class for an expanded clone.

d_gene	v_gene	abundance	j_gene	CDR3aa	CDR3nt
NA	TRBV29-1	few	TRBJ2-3	CSVEDWSGARDTQYF	TGCAGCGTTGAAGATTGGTCAGGGGCTCGGGATACGCAGTATTTT
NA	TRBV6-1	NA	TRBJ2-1	CASSEFRGDNEQFF	TGTGCCAGCAGTGAATTCAGGGGTGACAATGAGCAGTTCTTC
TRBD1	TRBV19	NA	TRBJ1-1	CASRETGLGTEAFF	TGTGCCAGTAGGGAGACAGGGCTAGGGACTGAAGCTTTCTTT
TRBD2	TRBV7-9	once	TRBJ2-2	CASSYLSGSGTGELFF	TGTGCCAGCAGCTACCTAAGCGGGAGCGGTACCGGGGAGCTGTTTTTT
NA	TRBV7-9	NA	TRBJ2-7	CASSTRVYEQYF	TGTGCCAGCAGTACCAGGGTTTACGAGCAGTACTTC
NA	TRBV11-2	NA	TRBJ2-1	CASRNQGTEQFF	TGTGCCAGCAGAAATCAGGGAACTGAGCAGTTCTTC
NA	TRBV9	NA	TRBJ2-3	CASSVMAGRGSRTDTQYF	TGTGCCAGCAGCGTGATGGCCGGTAGGGGGTCGCGCACAGATACGCAGTATTTT
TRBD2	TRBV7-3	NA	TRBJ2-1	CASSLTVAGSTNEQFF	TGTGCCAGCAGCTTAACGGTAGCGGGATCCACAAATGAGCAGTTCTTC
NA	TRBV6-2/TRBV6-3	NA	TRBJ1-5	CASSSTYQPQHF	TGTGCCAGCAGTTCAACCTATCAGCCCCAGCATTTT
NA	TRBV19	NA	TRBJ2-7	CASSIGGTYEQYF	TGTGCCAGTAGTATAGGCGGTACCTACGAGCAGTACTTC
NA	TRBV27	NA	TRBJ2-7	CASSLSWGDLVYEQYF	TGTGCCAGCAGTTTATCCTGGGGGGACTTAGTGTACGAGCAGTACTTC
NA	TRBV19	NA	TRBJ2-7	CASSPRTGIYEQYF	TGTGCCAGTAGTCCCCGGACGGGTATCTACGAGCAGTACTTC
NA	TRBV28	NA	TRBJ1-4	CASSLWPQEKLFF	TGTGCCAGCAGTTTATGGCCCCAAGAAAAACTGTTTTTT
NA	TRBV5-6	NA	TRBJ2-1	CASGGPYNEQFF	TGTGCCAGTGGAGGCCCATACAATGAGCAGTTCTTC
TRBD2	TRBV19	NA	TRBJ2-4	CASSMGLAENIQYF	TGTGCCAGTAGTATGGGACTAGCGGAAAACATTCAGTACTTC
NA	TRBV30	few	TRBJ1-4	CAWSVRGGTEKLFF	TGTGCCTGGAGCGTCAGGGGAGGGACTGAAAAACTGTTTTTT
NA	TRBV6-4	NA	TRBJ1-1	CASSPSGRGDGAFF	TGTGCCAGCAGTCCCTCGGGACGGGGAGACGGAGCTTTCTTT
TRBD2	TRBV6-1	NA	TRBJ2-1	CASSEGTSGYNEQFF	TGTGCCAGCAGTGAAGGGACTAGCGGTTACAATGAGCAGTTCTTC
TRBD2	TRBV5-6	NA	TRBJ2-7	CASSQFASGDHEQYF	TGTGCCAGCAGCCAGTTCGCTAGCGGGGACCACGAGCAGTACTTC
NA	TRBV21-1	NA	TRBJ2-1	CASSKESGRLKSKKYNEQFF	TGTGCCAGCAGCAAAGAAAGCGGGAGGTTGAAATCTAAAAAATACAATGAGCAGTTCTTC
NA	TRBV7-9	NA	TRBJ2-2	CASSLRAAGELFF	TGTGCCAGCAGCTTACGCGCGGCCGGGGAGCTGTTTTTT
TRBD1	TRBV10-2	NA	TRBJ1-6	CASRGTAGNSPLHF	TGCGCCAGCAGGGGGACAGCGGGGAATTCACCCCTCCACTTT
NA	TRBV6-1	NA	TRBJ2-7	CASSEDTAGAYEQYF	TGTGCCAGCAGTGAAGATACGGCTGGAGCCTACGAGCAGTACTTC
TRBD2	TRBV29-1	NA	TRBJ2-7	CSVVAGDGEQYF	TGCAGCGTTGTAGCGGGAGACGGCGAGCAGTACTTC
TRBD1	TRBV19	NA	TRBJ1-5	CASSIVIWGQGATQPQHF	TGTGCCAGTAGTATAGTAATTTGGGGACAGGGGGCTACTCAGCCCCAGCATTTT
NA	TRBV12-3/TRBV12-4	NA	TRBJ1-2	CASSLGHYGYTF	TGTGCCAGCAGTTTAGGGCACTATGGCTACACCTTC
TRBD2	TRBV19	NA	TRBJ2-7	CASSQRGPVPYEQYF	TGTGCCAGTAGTCAGCGGGGGCCGGTACCCTACGAGCAGTACTTC
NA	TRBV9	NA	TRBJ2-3	CASSARGGWGTDTQYF	TGTGCCAGCAGCGCGCGGGGAGGATGGGGCACAGATACGCAGTATTTT
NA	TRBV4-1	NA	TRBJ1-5	CASKGAGFNQPQHF	TGCGCCAGCAAAGGGGCTGGATTCAATCAGCCCCAGCATTTT
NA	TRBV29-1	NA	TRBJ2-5	CSVEVSQETQYF	TGCAGCGTTGAGGTCAGCCAAGAGACCCAGTACTTC
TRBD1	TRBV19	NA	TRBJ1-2	CASSPGTGQGYTF	TGTGCCAGTAGTCCAGGGACAGGCCAAGGCTACACCTTC
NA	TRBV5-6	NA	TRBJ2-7	CASSSVGAGSYEQYF	TGTGCCAGCAGCTCAGTAGGCGCGGGCTCCTACGAGCAGTACTTC
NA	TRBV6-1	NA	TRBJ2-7	CASSESLGEFHYEQYF	TGTGCCAGCAGTGAGAGTTTGGGGGAATTCCACTACGAGCAGTACTTC
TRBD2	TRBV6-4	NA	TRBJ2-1	CASRASGRNTEQFF	TGTGCCAGCAGAGCTAGCGGGAGGAACACTGAGCAGTTCTTC
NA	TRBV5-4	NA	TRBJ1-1	CASGFQGRDTEAFF	TGTGCCAGCGGGTTCCAGGGAAGGGACACTGAAGCTTTCTTT
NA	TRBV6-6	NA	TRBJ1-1	CASSYGGTQYEAFF	TGTGCCAGCAGTTACGGCGGGACACAGTATGAAGCTTTCTTT
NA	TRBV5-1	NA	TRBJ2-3	CASSLLAGGTDTQYF	TGCGCCAGCAGCTTACTGGCAGGGGGCACAGATACGCAGTATTTT